Reported below is one TCR beta chain. This clonotype was detected many times. Its antigen target is currently unknown. No much larger clone is present one base from it, and per-base qualities are unavailable. This specimen belongs to a study of regulatory T cells in long-lasting Graves disease (dated by TCRdb to the early 2020s). Regarding the complete study: In the newly diagnosed Graves' disease group, patients had been taking antithyroid drugs for less than 3 months. The study was registered as a clinical trial and conducted in China. Patients with persistent Graves' disease were compared with patients with newly diagnosed Graves' disease using TCR sequencing and RNA sequencing of peripheral blood. A total of around 35 samples were covered by TCR sequencing, comprising around 13 persistent and 20 newly diagnosed Graves' disease patients. The full study reports these points: TRBV28, TRBJ1-2 and TRBJ2-5 were preferentially used in persistent disease, while TRBV20-1 and TRBJ2-1 were favored in newly diagnosed disease. Compared with newly diagnosed patients, patients with persistent Graves' disease had lower TCR Shannon entropy and fewer highly expanded clones, which suggests clonal expansion. More public clonotypes were shared among persistent patients (over 2,500) than among newly diagnosed patients (under 1,000). The small sample size was acknowledged by the authors as a limitation that may reduce accuracy. Only the TCR beta chain was sequenced and analyzed. Peripheral blood alone was examined, since thyroid tissue, which constituted the primary lesion, could not be accessed.

Library method: multiplex PCR. Sequencer: Illumina HiSeq 4000. CDR3 regions were amplified by Arm-PCR with iRepertoire HTBI primers to construct TCR beta libraries. Gel purification was performed on PCR products prior to sequencing. On the authors' methods: Gene usage analysis of CDR3 amino acid clonotypes relied on the approximately 62 TRBV and about 15 TRBJ segments identified across samples. COPE and FqMerger were used to merge the filtered high-quality paired reads into contigs. BLAST was used to align contigs to IMGT TRBV, TRBD and TRBJ reference genes, and CDR3 was defined according to IMGT. Highly expanded clones were defined as clonotypes with a frequency above 0.1%. Repertoire diversity was measured by Shannon entropy, and V-J evenness by the Gini coefficient. A clonotype was considered public if more than one individual shared it. Using fastp at Q25 and MiXCR, TCRdb reprocessed the public reads and kept productive beta chains. Every CDR3 protein is listed once, alongside the most common genes and DNA of its rows. These V and J calls rely on TCRdb rather than the paper's analysis. This sample is represented by over 450,000 distinct CDR3 sequences; 12% of them were singletons. Around 10% of the sample lies in the top ten.

Interpreted using the paper, the time point label stands for: newly diagnosed GD, antithyroid drugs for less than 3 months. For both TCR sequencing and RNA sequencing, RNA was extracted from PBMCs in TRIzol. The diagnosis of Graves' disease followed American Thyroid Association guidelines. The patients came from an endocrinology department in Xi'an, China. Each patient gave 9 to 10 milliliters of peripheral blood, collected in an EDTA anticoagulant tube. PBMCs were isolated by Ficoll Paque Plus density gradient separation without further T cell sorting. An Agilent 2100 Bioanalyzer and agarose gel were used to check RNA quality, while a NanoDrop 2000 measured RNA concentration. As encoded in the germline V gene, CDR1 is MDHEN while CDR2 is SYDVKM. V is reduced by 7 bases and J by 2 bases, leaving a spacing of 14 bases between them. Including the terminal cysteine and phenylalanine, the CDR3 comprises 14 residues. The retained sequence is limited to the CDR3, 42 bases, with the frame set at the first base.

The same data also contributed to another study, on T cells in Graves' hyperthyroidism and ophthalmopathy. As noted in the second study: Graves' hyperthyroidism was defined as stable when no progression to ophthalmopathy occurred over 18 months of follow-up. Hyperthyroidism patients were aged 18 to 65 years and newly diagnosed, with disease duration of less than 2 months. Any patient with an uncontrolled infection, another autoimmune disease, pregnancy or lactation was excluded. Diagnoses relied on clinical symptoms, serum thyroxine and TRAb, thyroid ultrasound and orbital computed tomography. For the first round of RT-PCR on the TCR CDR3, the HTBI primer set was used together with the Qiagen OneStep RT-PCR kit. Blood samples also contained most of the expanded thyroid clonotypes (frequency above 0.001), which suggests that blood repertoires may reflect thyroid immune responses. A model built on a 13 V-J signature distinguished ophthalmopathy from stable hyperthyroidism, reaching over 85% sensitivity and approximately 81% specificity in cross-validation and 80%/75% in testing. In validation, the model predicted progression to ophthalmopathy a median of around six months before onset, with over 60% sensitivity and roughly 73% specificity. To identify distinguishing TCR V-J signatures, a discovery cohort of 100 patients was used, comprising approximately 40 with Graves' ophthalmopathy and about 59 with stable Graves' hyperthyroidism. Prospective prediction of ophthalmopathy was tested in an independent validation cohort consisting of about 20 hyperthyroidism patients and some 15 patients who later progressed to ophthalmopathy. The 85 to 100 discovery patients were divided at random into training and test sets in a 7:3 ratio. In addition, the study compared T-cell repertoires in thyroid tissue and in blood from about 6 Graves' hyperthyroidism patients. After blood sampling, hyperthyroidism patients were treated with methimazole at a starting dose of 30 mg daily, and ophthalmopathy patients were treated with high-dose intravenous methylprednisolone. Libraries were constructed in a second round of multiplex PCR, after which size selection and purification were performed. Paired-end sequencing of the libraries was performed with 100 bp reads on an Illumina HiSeq2000. SOAPnuke was used to process the raw data, removing reads that contained adapters or uncalled bases, had a mean Phred below 15, or lacked an exact match to the constant primer or identifier. COPE v1.2.5 was used to merge the high-quality paired reads, and each unique nucleotide sequence was defined as a clonotype. MiTCR v1.1 was used to align clonotypes to the IMGT TRBV, TRBD and TRBJ reference segments. The analysis was restricted to V-J combinations with a frequency above 0.0001, which together covered roughly 99% of the repertoires. The TCS score was defined as the ratio of F50 (clonal expansion) to E x V (chaos), calculated using BLOSUM62-based TCRdist between CDR3 peptides within each V-J. Welch's t-statistics and random forest reduced 514 V-J features to under 15, which were used in a naive Bayes classifier (R e1071). Sample size was not statistically predetermined, and blinding of investigators to group allocation was not performed. The paper reports TCR Vbeta CDR3 sequencing of 140 or so peripheral blood samples: around 41 ophthalmopathy, fewer than 80 hyperthyroidism and roughly 17 progressor patients.

Sequences were derived from peripheral blood mononuclear cells (PBMCs), sampled at new diagnosis, from a patient treated with antithyroid drugs. This TCR was sampled from a woman in her twenties or thirties with Graves disease. Donor details come from another sample of the same person, matched by shared clones. The chain couples TRBV28 to TRBJ2-5; the D gene identity is not certain. The CDR3 has the sequence CASTSRQLQETQYF. The nucleotides read TGTGCCAGCACCTCCCGGCAGTTACAAGAGACCCAGTACTTC.